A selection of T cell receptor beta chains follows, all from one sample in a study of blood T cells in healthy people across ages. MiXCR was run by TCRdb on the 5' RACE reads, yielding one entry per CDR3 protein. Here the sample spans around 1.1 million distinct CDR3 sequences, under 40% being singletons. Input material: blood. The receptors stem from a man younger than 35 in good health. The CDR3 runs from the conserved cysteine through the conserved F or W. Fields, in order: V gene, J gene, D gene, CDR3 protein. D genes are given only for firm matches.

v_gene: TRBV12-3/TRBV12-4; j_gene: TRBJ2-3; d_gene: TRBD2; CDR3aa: CASSLDSGGSTDTQYF
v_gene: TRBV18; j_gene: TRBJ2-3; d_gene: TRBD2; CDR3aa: CASSPLGGDTQYF
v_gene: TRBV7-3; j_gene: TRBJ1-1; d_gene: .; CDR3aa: CASSWTSNTEAFF
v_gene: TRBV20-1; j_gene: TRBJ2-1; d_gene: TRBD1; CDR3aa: CSALRTGGGRAYNEQFF
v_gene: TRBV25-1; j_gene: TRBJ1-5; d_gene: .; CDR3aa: CASTAGHSNQPQHF
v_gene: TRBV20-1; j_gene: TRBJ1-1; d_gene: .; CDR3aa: CSASLGTVTEAFF
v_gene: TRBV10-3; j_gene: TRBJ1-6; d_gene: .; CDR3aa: CAITARENSPLHF
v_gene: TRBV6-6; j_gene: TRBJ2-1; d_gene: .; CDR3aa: CASRLQGTVYNEQFF
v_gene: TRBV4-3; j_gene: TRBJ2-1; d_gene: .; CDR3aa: CASSQEEPGLGEQFF
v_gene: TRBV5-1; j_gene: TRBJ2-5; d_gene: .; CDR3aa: CASSESAIQSQETQYF
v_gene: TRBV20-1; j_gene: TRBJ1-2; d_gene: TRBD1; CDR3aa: CSARAGRQGAGYTF
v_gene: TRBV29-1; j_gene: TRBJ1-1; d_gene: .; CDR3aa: CSLRGAGAGTEAFF
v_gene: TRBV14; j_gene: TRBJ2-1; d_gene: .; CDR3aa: CASSQVGLSLNEQFF
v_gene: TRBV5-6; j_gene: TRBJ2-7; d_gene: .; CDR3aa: CASSDSPLTYNEQYF
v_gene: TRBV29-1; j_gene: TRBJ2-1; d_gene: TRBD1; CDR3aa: CSVEGQGARNEQFF
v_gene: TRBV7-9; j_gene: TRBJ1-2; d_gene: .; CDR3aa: CASSFQNNYGYTF
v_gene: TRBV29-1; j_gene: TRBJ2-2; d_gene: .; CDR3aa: CSALQTNTGELFF
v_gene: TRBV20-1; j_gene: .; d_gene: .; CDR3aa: CSASYNRQETQYF
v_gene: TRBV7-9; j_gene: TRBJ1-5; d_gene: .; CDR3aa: CASSDGGTKDQPQHF
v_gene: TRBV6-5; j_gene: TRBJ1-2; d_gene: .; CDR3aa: CASSDSRDYGYTF
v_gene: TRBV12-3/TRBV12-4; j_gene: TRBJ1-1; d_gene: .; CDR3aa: CASTSFMGTEAFF
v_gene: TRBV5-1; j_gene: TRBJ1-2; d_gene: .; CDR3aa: CASSLAQGSGYYGYTF
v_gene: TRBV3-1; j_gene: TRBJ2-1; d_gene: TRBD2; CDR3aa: CASSQVVSGAPIYNEQFF
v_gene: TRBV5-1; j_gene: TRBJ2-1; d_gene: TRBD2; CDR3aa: CASSLPLASGPSSYNEQFF
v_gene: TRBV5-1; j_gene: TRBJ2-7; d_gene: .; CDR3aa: CASSYPGTYEQYF
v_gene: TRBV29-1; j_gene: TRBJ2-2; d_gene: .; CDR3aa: CSVYGGPHTGELFF
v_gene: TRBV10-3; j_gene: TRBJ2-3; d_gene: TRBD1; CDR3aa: CAIRAGQGFTDTQYF
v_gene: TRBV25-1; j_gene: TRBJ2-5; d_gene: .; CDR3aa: CASSEDREMKTQYF
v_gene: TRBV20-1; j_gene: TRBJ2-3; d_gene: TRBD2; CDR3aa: CSARDLAGGLGTDTQYF
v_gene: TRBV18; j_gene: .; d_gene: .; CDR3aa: CASSPQEGLSYNEQYF
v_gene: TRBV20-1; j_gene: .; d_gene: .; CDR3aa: CSARVASGLGTLPYEQYF
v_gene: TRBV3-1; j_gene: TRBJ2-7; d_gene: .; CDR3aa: CASSQGLKSEQYF
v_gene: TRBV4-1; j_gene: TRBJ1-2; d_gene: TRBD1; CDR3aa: CASSHHGRGQSYGYTF
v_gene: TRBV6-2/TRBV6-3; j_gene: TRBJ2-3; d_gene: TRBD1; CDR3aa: CASSKRQGVADTQYF
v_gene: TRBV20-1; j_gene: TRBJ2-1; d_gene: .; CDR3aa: CSARAGGKYNGQFF
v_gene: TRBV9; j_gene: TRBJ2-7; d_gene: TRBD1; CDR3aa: CASSSSVRDRASNEQYF
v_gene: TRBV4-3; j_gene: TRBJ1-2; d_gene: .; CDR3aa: CASSQDTQGMGYGYTF
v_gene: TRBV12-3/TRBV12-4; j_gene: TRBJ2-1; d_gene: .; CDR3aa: CASSLRPGGDEQFF
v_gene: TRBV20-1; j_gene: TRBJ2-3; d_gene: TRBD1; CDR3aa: CSAPPRRQGLPYF
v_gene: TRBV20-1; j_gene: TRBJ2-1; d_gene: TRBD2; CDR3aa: CSARSTASGGGEQFF
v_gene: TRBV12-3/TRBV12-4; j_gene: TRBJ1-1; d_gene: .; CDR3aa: CASIGMNTEAFF
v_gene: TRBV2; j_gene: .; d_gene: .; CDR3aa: CASIMQGLGETQYF
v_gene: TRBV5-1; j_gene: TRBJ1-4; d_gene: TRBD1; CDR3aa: CASNTGTGNEKLFF
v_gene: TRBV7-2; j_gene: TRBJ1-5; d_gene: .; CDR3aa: CASSLSPNLDQPQHF
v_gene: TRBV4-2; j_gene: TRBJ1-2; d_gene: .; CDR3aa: CASSQEPGQTNYGYTF
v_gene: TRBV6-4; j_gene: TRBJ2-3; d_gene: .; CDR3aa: CASSDRQGADTQYF
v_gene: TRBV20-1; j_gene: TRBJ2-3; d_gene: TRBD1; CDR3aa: CSANLNRGSTDTQYF
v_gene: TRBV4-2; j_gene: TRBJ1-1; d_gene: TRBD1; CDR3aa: CASSPLAGQGKKNTEAFF
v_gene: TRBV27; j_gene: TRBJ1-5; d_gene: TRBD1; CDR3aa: CASKGQGDQPQHF
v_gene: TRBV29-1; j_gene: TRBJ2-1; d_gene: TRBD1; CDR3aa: CSVQKFTGGNEQFF
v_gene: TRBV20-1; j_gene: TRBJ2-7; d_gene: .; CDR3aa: CSARDQRDSYEQYF
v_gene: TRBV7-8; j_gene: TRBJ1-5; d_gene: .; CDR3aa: CASSPSQDQPQHF
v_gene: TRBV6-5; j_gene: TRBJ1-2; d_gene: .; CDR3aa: CASSYSRRTRGYTF